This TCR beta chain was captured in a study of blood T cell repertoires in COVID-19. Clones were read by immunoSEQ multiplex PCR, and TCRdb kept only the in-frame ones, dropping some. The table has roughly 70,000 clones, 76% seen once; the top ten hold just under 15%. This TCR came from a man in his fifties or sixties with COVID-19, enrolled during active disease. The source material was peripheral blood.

CDR3 amino acids: CASRRGQGDTQPQHF. The DNA of the CDR3 is TGTGCCAGCAGGAGGGGACAGGGGGATACTCAGCCCCAGCATTTT. This sequence joins TRBV2 and TRBJ1-5; TRBD1 matches 11 bases. After removal of 6 bases from V and 6 bases from J, the junction contained 7 bases not matched to a gene. This CDR3 is built from 15 residues. Germline V gives CDR1 SNHLY, CDR2 FYNNEI.